This paragraph covers one TCR beta chain sequence. Reverse transcription of about 0.45 to 1 ug RNA used random hexamers. The TCR beta CDR3 was amplified by immunoSEQ multiplex PCR across 54 Vbeta, 13 Jbeta. TCRdb independently ran MiXCR on the immunoSEQ multiplex PCR reads; one entry per CDR3 protein. The repertoire has about 130,000 distinct CDR3 sequences, approximately 89% of them found once; the top ten carry around 0.24%. Negative magnetic isolation gave CD8+ and CD4+ cells; FACS enriched CD8+ TEMRA. The V gene's germline CDR1 is MNHEY and CDR2 SMNVEV (reference sequence). This CDR3 region has 14 residues. Trimming cost V 3 bases and J 0 bases, with 7 bases left between them. This entry comes from a study of CD8 T cells in Susac syndrome.

This chain connects TRBV27 to TRBJ2-3; D unresolved. The sequenced sample was CD8+ T cells from PBMCs. The sequence derives from a human donor with multiple sclerosis. DNA of the CDR3: TGTGCCAGCAGTTTGTTAGCTAGCACAGATACGCAGTATTTT. Its protein product is CASSLLASTDTQYF.